The entry below gives a single T cell receptor (beta chain) sequence along with its context. Libraries were prepared by immunoSEQ multiplex PCR; TCRdb keeps only in-frame clonotypes and omits some of them. The sample carries around 150,000 clones, about 84% recorded once. This specimen belongs to a study of blood T cell repertoires in COVID-19. The clonotype comes from a woman aged 80 or over in a cohort sampled during active or convalescent COVID-19. Sequencing was carried out using peripheral blood.

The CDR3 loop is CATSRGVQVSGNTIYF. For the CDR3, the DNA is TGTGCCACCAGCAGAGGTGTACAAGTCTCTGGAAACACCATATATTTT. The chain couples TRBV15 to TRBJ1-3; no clear D gene. The V end was cut by 1 base, the J end by 0 bases, with 10 bases between. Germline CDR1 is LNHNV and CDR2 is YYDKDF (reference sequence). This CDR3 contains 16 residues.